The 9 T cell receptor beta chains reported below all come from one sample, sequenced in a study of T cells in Graves' hyperthyroidism and ophthalmopathy. The investigators amplified TCR beta CDR3 regions from RNA transcripts. During a first-round RT-PCR of the TCR CDR3, the HTBI primer set was used. TCRdb fed the multiplex PCR reads into MiXCR, producing one record per CDR3 protein. This table has around 600,000 distinct CDR3 sequences, 12% to 15% appearing once. Sample: blood. Every receptor here comes from a woman aged 18-30 years with Graves' ophthalmopathy.

This clonotype was detected ten times or more. The V and J genes are TRBV12-3 or TRBV12-4 and TRBJ2-3; the D gene is possibly TRBD2 (6 bases). The V end was cut by 6 bases, the J end by 3 bases, with 16 bases between. The CDR3 is 15 amino acids. The DNA for the CDR3 is TGTGCCAGCAGCAGAGAGACTAGTTTAACAGATACGCAGTATTTT. Amino acids: CASSRETSLTDTQYF.

This clonotype was found many times. The chain employs TRBV12-3 or TRBV12-4 and TRBJ2-7; 7 positions match TRBD1. With V trimmed by 2 bases and J by 6 bases, 10 bases remained unmatched. This CDR3 has 15 amino acids. CDR3 loop: CASSLRQGHQREQYF. The CDR3, as DNA: TGTGCCAGCAGTTTACGACAGGGTCATCAGCGCGAGCAGTACTTC.

The CDR3, as DNA: TGTGCCAGCAGTTTCAGGATGGACACTGAAGCTTTCTTT. This gives the protein CASSFRMDTEAFF. The rearrangement uses TRBV28 and TRBJ1-1; D is undetermined. The germline V gene encodes CDR1 MDHEN and CDR2 SYDVKM. Trimming pared 3 bases from V and 3 bases from J, leaving 8 bases between. The CDR3 contains 13 residues. The complete variable domain, with remaining parts taken from reference TRBV28 and TRBJ1-1, reads DVKVTQSSRYLVKRTGEKVFLECVQDMDHENMFWYRQDPGLGLRLIYFSYDVKMKEKGDIPEGYSVSREKKERFSLILESASTNQTSMYLCASSFRMDTEAFFGQGTRLTVV.

In its sample, this clonotype was seen many times. V is TRBV28 and J is TRBJ2-3, with 9 positions matching TRBD2. There are 14 residues in the CDR3. Unmatched junction bases numbered 3, after V lost 7 bases and J lost 1 base. CDR1 is MDHEN, CDR2 SYDVKM, per germline. The CDR3 loop reads CASKVAGGTDTQYF. The CDR3 coding sequence is TGTGCCAGCAAGGTAGCGGGAGGCACAGATACGCAGTATTTT.

The chain uses TRBV9 and TRBJ1-1; D uncertain. The length of the CDR3 is 14 residues. The V gene lost 0 bases and the J gene lost 1 base, with 7 bases spanning the gap. Germline loops: CDR1 SGDLS, CDR2 YYNGEE. This chain's CDR3 is CASSVDGRNTEAFF. The CDR3 nucleotides are TGTGCCAGCAGCGTAGACGGGAGGAACACTGAAGCTTTCTTT. The entire variable domain, with the rest obtained from reference TRBV9 and TRBJ1-1, is as follows: DSGVTQTPKHLITATGQRVTLRCSPRSGDLSVYWYQQSLDQGLQFLIQYYNGEERAKGNILERFSAQQFPDLHSELNLSSLELGDSALYFCASSVDGRNTEAFFGQGTRLTVV.

Ten or more counts support this clonotype. V usage is TRBV11-1 and J usage is TRBJ1-2; 8 nucleotides agree with TRBD1. Germline assignment: CDR1 SGHAT and CDR2 FQDESV (reference sequence). This CDR3 is 14 amino acids long. With V trimmed by 5 bases and J by 4 bases, 6 bases remained unmatched. CDR3 bases: TGTGCCAGCAGCCCGACAGGGGATGGCTATGGCTACACCTTC. Translating it yields CASSPTGDGYGYTF.

V gene TRBV5-6 combines with J gene TRBJ1-2; no reliable D call. The CDR3 covers 12 residues. V gave up 0 bases and J gave up 7 bases, with 7 bases separating them. Germline assignment: CDR1 SGHDT and CDR2 YYEEEE. The CDR3: CASSLALLGYTF. CDR3 nucleotides: TGTGCCAGCAGCTTGGCCCTTCTTGGCTACACCTTC.

The chain joins TRBV7-8 to TRBJ1-2, with TRBD1 identical over 9 bases. CDR3 length equals 13 residues. V trimming: 5 bases; J trimming: 6 bases; junction bases outside the gene matches: 4. Germline CDR1 reads SGHVS; CDR2 reads FQNEAQ. The CDR3 DNA is TGTGCCAGCAGCCCCGGGACAGGGAATGGCTACACCTTC. Amino acids: CASSPGTGNGYTF.

The genes are TRBV28 and TRBJ1-6, with D unclear. The germline V gene encodes CDR1 MDHEN and CDR2 SYDVKM. Trimming took off 2 bases at V and 4 bases at J, with 9 bases between the two ends. This CDR3 comprises 15 residues. Here the CDR3 DNA reads TGTGCCAGCAGTTTAGCCCCGGGGTATAATTCACCCCTCCACTTT. It specifies CASSLAPGYNSPLHF.